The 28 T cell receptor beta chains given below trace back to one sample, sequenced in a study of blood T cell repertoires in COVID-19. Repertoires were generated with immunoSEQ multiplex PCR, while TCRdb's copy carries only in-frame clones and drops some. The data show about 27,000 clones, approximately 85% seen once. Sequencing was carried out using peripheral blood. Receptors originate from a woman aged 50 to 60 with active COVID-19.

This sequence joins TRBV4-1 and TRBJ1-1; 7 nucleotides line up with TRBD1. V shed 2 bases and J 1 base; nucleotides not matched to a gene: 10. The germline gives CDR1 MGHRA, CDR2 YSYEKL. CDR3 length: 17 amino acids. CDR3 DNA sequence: TGCGCCAGCAGCCAATTCCACCCGACAGGGCCGAACACTGAAGCTTTCTTT. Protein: CASSQFHPTGPNTEAFF.

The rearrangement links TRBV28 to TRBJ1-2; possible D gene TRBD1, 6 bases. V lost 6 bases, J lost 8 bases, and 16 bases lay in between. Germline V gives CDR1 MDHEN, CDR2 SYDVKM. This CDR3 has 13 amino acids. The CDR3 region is CASRSGTTGGYTF. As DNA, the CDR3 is TGTGCCAGCAGATCCGGGACAACCGGCGGCTACACCTTC.

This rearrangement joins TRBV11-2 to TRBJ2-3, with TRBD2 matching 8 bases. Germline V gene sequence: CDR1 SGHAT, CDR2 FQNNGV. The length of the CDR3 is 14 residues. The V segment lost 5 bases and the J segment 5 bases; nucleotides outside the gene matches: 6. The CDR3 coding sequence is TGTGCCAGCAGCCCCCCGGGGGGGGGAGATACGCAGTATTTT. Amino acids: CASSPPGGGDTQYF.

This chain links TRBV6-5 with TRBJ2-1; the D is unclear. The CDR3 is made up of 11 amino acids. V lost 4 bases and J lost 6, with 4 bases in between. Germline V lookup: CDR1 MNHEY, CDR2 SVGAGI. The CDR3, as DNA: TGTGCCAGCAGTTCTTCCAATGAGCAGTTCTTC. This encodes CASSSSNEQFF.

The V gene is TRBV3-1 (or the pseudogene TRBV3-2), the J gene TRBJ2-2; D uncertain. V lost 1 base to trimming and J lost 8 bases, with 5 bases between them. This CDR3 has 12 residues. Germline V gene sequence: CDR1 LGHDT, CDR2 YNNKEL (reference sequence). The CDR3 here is CASSQGRGELFF. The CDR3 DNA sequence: TGTGCCAGCAGCCAAGGGCGGGGGGAGCTGTTTTTT.

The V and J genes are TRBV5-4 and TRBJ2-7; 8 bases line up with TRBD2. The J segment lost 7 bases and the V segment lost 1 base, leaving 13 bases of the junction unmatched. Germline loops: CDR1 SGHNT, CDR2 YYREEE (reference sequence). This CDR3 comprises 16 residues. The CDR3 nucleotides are TGTGCCAGCAGCTTGTCCGGGACTAGACCCCTGGGGGAGCAGTACTTC. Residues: CASSLSGTRPLGEQYF.

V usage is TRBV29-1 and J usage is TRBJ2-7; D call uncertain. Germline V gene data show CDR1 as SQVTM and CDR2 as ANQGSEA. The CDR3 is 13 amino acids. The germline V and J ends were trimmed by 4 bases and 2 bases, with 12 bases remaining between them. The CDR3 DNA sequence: TGCAGCGTTGGAGGCGGTTCTACCTACGAGCAGTACTTC. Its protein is CSVGGGSTYEQYF.

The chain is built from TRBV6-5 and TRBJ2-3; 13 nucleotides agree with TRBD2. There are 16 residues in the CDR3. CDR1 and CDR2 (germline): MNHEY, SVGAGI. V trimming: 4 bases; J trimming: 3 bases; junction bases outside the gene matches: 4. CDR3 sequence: CASSFRTSGRTDTQYF. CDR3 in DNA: TGTGCCAGCAGTTTTCGGACTAGCGGGAGAACAGATACGCAGTATTTT.

CDR3 amino acids: CASSWLASVSNQPQHF. CDR3 coding DNA: TGTGCCAGCAGTTGGTTAGCTTCAGTTAGCAATCAGCCCCAGCATTTT. The chain recombines TRBV28 with TRBJ1-5; D ambiguous. Trimming took 4 bases from V and 0 from J, leaving 13 bases between them. This CDR3 spans 16 amino acids. The germline V gene has CDR1 MDHEN and CDR2 SYDVKM.

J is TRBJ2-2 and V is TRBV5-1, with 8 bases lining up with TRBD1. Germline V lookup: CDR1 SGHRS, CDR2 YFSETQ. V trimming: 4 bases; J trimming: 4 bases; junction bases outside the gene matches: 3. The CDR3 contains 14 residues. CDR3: CASSRTGPTGELFF. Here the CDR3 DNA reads TGCGCCAGCAGCCGGACAGGGCCCACCGGGGAGCTGTTTTTT.

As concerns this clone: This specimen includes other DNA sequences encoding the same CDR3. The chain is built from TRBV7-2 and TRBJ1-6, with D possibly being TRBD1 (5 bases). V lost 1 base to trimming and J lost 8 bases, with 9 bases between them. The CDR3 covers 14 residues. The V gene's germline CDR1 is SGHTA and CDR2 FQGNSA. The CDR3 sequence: CASSLGDSHSPLHF. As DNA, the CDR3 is TGTGCCAGCAGCTTAGGAGACAGCCATTCACCCCTCCACTTT.

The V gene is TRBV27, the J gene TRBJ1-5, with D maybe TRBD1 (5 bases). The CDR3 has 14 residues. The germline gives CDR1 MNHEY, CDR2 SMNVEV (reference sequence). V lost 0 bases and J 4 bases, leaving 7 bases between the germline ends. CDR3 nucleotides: TGTGCCAGCAGTTTATCAAGGGGAAATCAGCCCCAGCATTTT. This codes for CASSLSRGNQPQHF.

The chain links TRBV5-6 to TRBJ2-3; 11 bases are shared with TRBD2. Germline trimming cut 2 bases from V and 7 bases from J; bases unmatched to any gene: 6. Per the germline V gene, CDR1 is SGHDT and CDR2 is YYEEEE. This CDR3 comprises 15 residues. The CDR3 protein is CASSLLAGDKNTQYF. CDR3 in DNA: TGTGCCAGCAGCTTACTAGCGGGAGATAAGAATACGCAGTATTTT.

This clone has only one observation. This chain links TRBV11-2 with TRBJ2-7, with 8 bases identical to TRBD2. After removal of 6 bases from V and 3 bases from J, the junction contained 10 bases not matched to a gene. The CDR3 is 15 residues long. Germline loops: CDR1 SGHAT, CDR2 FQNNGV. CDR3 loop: CASRELAEAVYEQYF. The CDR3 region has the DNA TGTGCCAGCAGGGAACTAGCGGAGGCTGTCTACGAGCAGTACTTC.

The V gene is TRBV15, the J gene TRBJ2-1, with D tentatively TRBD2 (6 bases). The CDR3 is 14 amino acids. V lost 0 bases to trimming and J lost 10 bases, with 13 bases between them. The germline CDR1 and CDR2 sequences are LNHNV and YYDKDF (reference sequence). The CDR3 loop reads CATSRESTGLEQFF. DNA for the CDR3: TGTGCCACCAGCAGAGAGAGCACGGGACTGGAGCAGTTCTTC.

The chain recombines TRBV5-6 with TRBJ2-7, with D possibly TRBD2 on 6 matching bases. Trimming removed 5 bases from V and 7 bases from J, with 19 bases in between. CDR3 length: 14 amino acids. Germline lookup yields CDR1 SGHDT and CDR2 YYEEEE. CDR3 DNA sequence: TGTGCCAGCAGATTAGCGGCCGGGGGTTTAGAGCAGTACTTC. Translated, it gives CASRLAAGGLEQYF.

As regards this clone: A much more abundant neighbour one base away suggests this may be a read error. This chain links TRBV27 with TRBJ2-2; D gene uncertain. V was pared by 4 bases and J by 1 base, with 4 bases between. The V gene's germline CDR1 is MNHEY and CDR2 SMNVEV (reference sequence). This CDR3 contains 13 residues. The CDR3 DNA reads TGTGCCAGCAGTTCAGTGAACACCGGGGAGCTGTTTTTT. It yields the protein CASSSVNTGELFF.

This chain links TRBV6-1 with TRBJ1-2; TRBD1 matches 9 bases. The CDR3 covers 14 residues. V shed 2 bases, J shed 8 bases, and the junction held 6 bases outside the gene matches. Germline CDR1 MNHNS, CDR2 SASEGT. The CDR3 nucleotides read TGTGCCAGCAGTGAAAACAGGGGGCTAGGGGGCTACACCTTC. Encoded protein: CASSENRGLGGYTF.

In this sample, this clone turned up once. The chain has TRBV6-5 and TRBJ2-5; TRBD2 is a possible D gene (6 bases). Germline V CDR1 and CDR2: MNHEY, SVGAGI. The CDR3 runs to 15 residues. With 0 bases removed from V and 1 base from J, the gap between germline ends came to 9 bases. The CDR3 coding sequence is TGTGCCAGCAGTTACTCCGGGGACTCCCAAGAGACCCAGTACTTC. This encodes CASSYSGDSQETQYF.

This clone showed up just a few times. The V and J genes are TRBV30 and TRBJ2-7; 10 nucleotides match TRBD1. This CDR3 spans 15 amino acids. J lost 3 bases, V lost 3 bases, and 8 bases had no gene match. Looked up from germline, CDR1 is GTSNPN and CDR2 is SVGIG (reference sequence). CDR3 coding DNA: TGTGCCTGGAGCAAGACAGGGGGCCTTGGCTACGAGCAGTACTTC. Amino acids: CAWSKTGGLGYEQYF.

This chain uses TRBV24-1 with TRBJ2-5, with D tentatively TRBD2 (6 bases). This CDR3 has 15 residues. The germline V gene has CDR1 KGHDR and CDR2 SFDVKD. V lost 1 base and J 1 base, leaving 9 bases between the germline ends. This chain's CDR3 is CATSDLRGAQETQYF. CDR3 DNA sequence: TGTGCCACCAGTGATTTACGCGGGGCCCAAGAGACCCAGTACTTC.

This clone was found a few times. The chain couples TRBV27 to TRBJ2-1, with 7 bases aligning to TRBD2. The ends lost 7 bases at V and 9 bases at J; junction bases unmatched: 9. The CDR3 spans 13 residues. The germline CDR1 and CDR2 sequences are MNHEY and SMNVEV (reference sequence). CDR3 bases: TGTGCCAGCACGGGGGAGGGCCGGAGTGAGCAGTTCTTC. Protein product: CASTGEGRSEQFF.

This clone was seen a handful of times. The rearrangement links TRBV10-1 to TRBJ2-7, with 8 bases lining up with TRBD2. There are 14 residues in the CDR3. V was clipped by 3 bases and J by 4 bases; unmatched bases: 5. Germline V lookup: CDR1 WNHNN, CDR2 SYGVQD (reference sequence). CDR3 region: CASSEGGRPYEQYF. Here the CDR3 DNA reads TGCGCCAGCAGTGAAGGCGGGAGGCCGTACGAGCAGTACTTC.

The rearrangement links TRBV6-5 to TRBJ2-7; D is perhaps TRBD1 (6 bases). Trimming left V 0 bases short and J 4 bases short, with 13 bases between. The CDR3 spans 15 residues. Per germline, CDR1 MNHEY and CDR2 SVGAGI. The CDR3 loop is CASSYSPQGGYEQYF. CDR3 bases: TGTGCCAGCAGTTACTCTCCACAGGGTGGGTACGAGCAGTACTTC.

The CDR3 sequence is CASSSVGETQYF. Written as DNA, the CDR3 is TGTGCCAGCAGTTCAGTCGGGGAGACCCAGTACTTC. The chain recombines TRBV6-2 or TRBV6-3 with TRBJ2-5; D unresolved. Trimming left V 4 bases short and J 5 bases short, with 8 bases between. The CDR3 sequence is 12 residues long. Germline CDR1 and CDR2: MNHEY and SVGEGT.

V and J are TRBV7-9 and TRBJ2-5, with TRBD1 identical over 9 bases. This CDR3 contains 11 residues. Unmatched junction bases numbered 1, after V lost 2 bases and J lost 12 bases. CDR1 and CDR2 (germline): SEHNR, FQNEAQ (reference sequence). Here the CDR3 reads CASSLRDREYF. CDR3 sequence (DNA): TGTGCCAGCAGCTTAAGGGACAGGGAGTACTTC.

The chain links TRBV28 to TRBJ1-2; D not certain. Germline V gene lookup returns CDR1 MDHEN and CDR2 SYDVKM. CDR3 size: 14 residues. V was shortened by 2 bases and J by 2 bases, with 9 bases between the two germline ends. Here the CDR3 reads CASSLGGQNYGYTF. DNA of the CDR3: TGTGCCAGCAGTTTAGGAGGTCAGAACTATGGCTACACCTTC.

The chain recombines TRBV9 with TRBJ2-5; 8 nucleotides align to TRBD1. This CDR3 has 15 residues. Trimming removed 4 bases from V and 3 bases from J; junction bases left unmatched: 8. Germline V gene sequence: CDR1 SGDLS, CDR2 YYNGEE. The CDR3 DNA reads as TGTGCCAGCAGCTCGACCGGGACAGGTAAAGAGACCCAGTACTTC. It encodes CASSSTGTGKETQYF.